This T cell receptor (beta chain) was sequenced during a study of blood T cell repertoires in COVID-19. Study at large: Donors in the United States, Italy and Spain gave samples during acute or convalescent COVID-19. T cells, B-cell-depleted T cells, or PBMCs supplied cDNA or gDNA.

Study processing details: Amplification of reference gene primers was used by the study to estimate nucleated cell counts. Assay used: immunoSEQ multiplex PCR; TCRdb lists only in-frame clones, some missing. V, J and clone size are those of that table, while D and trimming were read from the DNA. The sample has about 260,000 clones; approximately 82% are singletons. With V trimmed by 0 bases and J by 3 bases, 3 bases remained unmatched. The CDR3 loop spans 16 amino acids. From germline, CDR1 is MNHNY and CDR2 SVGAGI (reference sequence). This TCR was sampled from a woman aged 80 or over with acute or convalescent COVID-19. Sequenced material: peripheral blood. The chain combines TRBV6-6 with TRBJ1-2; TRBD1 matches at 11 bases. The CDR3 loop is CASSYSGTGGDYGYTF. The DNA of the CDR3 is TGTGCCAGCAGTTACTCCGGGACAGGGGGGGACTATGGCTACACCTTC.